This record concerns one T cell receptor beta chain sequence. The CDR3 is 14 residues long. J lost 10 bases, V lost 6 bases, and 8 bases had no gene match. CDR1 is MNHEY, CDR2 SVGAGI, per germline. The sample originates from a study of blood T cell repertoires in COVID-19. On the study more broadly: Collection of acute and convalescent COVID-19 samples took place in the United States, Italy and Spain. PBMCs, B-cell-depleted T cells, or T cells provided the cDNA or gDNA that made up the material.

Per the original methods: Amplification from reference gene primers served as the basis for estimated nucleated cell counts. Method: immunoSEQ multiplex PCR; TCRdb's copy keeps in-frame clones and lacks some. V and J calls and clone size are those listed in that table; D and trimming were worked out from the DNA. The data show about 150,000 clones, about 82% seen once. In Seattle, patients joined the study during active infection and were tracked longitudinally. The sequence came from a woman over 75 with COVID-19, enrolled during active disease. Sequencing was performed on peripheral blood. The chain employs TRBV6-5 and TRBJ1-6; 8 positions match TRBD1. CDR3 sequence reads: CASRPRQGRSPLHF. CDR3 DNA: TGTGCCAGCAGACCCCGACAGGGGCGGTCACCCCTCCACTTT.